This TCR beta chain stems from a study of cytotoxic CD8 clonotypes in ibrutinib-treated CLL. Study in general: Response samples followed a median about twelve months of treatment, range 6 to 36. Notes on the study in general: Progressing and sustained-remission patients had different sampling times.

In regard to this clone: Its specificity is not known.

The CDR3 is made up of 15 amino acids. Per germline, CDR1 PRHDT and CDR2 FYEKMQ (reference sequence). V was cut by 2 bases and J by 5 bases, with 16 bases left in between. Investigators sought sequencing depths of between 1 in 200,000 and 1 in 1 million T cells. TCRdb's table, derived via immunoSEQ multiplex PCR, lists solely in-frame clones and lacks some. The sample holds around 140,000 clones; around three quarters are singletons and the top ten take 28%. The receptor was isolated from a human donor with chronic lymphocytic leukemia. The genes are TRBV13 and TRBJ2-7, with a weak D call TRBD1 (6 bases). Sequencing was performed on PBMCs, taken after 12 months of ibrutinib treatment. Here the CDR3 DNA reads TGTGCCAGCAGCTTATTATACAGGGACCGGGACGAGCAGTACTTC. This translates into CASSLLYRDRDEQYF.